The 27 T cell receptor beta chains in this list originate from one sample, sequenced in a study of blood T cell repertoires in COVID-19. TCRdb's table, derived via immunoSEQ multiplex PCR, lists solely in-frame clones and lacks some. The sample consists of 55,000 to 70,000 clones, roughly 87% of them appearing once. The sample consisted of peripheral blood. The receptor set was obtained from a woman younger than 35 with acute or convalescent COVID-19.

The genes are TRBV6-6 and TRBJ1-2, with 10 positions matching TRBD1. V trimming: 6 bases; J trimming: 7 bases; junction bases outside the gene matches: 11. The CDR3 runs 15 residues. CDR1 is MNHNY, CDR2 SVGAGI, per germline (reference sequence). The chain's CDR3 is CASSHTDRGLVGYTF. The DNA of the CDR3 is TGTGCCAGCAGCCACACTGACAGGGGGCTTGTTGGCTACACCTTC.

As DNA, the CDR3 is TGTGCCAGTAGTATCGTCCCACGTGGGAGCTCCTACAATGAGCAGTTCTTC. This encodes CASSIVPRGSSYNEQFF. The chain links TRBV19 to TRBJ2-1; possibly TRBD2 for D (5 bases). V lost 3 bases to trimming and J lost 0 bases, with 15 bases between them. Germline V CDR1 and CDR2: LNHDA, SQIVND (reference sequence). The CDR3 is 17 amino acids. The variable domain in full, with the rest retrieved from reference TRBV19 and TRBJ2-1, is DGGITQSPKYLFRKEGQNVTLSCEQNLNHDAMYWYRQDPGQGLRLIYYSQIVNDFQKGDIAEGYSVSREKKESFPLTVTSAQKNPTAFYLCASSIVPRGSSYNEQFFGPGTRLTVL.

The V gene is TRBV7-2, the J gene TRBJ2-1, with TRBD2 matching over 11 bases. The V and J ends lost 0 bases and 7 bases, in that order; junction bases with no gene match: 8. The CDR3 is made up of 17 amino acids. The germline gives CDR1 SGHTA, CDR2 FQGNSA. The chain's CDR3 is CASSLAPGTSGANEQFF. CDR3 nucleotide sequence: TGTGCCAGCAGCTTAGCACCCGGGACTAGCGGAGCAAATGAGCAGTTCTTC.

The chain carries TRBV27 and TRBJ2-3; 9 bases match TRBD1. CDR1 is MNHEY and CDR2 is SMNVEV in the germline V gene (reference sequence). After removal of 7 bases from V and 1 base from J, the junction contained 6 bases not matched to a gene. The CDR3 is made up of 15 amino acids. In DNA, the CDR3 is TGTGCCAGCACCGGGACAGGGTATGGCACAGATACGCAGTATTTT. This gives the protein CASTGTGYGTDTQYF.

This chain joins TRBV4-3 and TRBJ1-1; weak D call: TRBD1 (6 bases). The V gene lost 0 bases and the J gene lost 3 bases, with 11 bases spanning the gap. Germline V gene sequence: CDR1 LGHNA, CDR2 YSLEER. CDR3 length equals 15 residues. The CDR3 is CASSQDVGGYTEAFF. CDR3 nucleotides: TGCGCCAGCAGCCAAGATGTAGGGGGATACACTGAAGCTTTCTTT.

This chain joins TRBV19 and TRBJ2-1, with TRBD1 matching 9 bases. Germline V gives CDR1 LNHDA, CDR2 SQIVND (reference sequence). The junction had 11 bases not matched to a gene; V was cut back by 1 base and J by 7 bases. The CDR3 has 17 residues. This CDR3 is CASSIGNRGRTRNEQFF. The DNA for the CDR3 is TGTGCCAGTAGTATAGGTAACAGGGGGCGGACAAGGAATGAGCAGTTCTTC. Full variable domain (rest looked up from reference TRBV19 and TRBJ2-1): DGGITQSPKYLFRKEGQNVTLSCEQNLNHDAMYWYRQDPGQGLRLIYYSQIVNDFQKGDIAEGYSVSREKKESFPLTVTSAQKNPTAFYLCASSIGNRGRTRNEQFFGPGTRLTVL.

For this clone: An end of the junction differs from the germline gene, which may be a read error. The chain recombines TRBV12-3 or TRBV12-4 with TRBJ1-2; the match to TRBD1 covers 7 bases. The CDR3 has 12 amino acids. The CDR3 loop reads CASSLPDRVPFF. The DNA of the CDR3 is TGTGCCAGCAGTTTACCCGACAGGGTTCCTTTCTTC.

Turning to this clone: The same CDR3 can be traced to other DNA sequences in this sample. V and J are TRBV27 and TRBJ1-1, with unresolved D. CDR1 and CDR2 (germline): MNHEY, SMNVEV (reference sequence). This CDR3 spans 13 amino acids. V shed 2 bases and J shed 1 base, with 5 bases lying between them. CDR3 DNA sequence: TGTGCCAGCAGTTTAGGCAGGAACACTGAAGCTTTCTTT. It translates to CASSLGRNTEAFF.

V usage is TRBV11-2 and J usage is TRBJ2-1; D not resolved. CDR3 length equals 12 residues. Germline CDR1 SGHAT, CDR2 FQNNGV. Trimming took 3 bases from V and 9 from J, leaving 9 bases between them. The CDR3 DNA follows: TGTGCCAGCAGCTTGCTAGTAACTGAGCAGTTCTTC. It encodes CASSLLVTEQFF.

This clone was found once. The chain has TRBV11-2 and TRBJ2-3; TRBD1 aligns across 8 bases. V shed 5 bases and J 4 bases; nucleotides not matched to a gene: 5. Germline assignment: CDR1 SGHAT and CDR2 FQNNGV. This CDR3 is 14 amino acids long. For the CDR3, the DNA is TGTGCCAGCAGCCCCGACAGGGGCGCAGATACGCAGTATTTT. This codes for CASSPDRGADTQYF.

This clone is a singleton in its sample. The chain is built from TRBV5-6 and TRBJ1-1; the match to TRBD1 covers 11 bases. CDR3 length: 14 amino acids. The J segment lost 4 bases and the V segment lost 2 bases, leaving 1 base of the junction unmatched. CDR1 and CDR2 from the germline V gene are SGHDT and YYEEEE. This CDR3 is CASSFGQGATEAFF. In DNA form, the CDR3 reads TGTGCCAGCAGCTTTGGACAGGGGGCCACTGAAGCTTTCTTT.

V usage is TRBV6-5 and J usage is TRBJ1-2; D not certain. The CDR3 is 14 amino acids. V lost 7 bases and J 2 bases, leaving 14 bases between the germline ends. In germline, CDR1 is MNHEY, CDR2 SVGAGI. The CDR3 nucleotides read TGTGCCAGCACTCGAACCCCCCAGAACTATGGCTACACCTTC. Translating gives CASTRTPQNYGYTF.

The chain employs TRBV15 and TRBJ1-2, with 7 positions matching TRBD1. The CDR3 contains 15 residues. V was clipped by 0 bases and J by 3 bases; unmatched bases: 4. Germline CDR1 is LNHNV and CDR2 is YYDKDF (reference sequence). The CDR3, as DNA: TGTGCCACCAGCAGAGATCGGGGACAGTACTATGGCTACACCTTC. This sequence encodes CATSRDRGQYYGYTF.

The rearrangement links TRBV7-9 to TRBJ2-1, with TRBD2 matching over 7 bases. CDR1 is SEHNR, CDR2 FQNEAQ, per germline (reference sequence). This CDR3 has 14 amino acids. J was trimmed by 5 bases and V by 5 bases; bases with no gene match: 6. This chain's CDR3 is CASSPGTTNNEQFF. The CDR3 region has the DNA TGTGCCAGCAGCCCCGGGACTACTAACAATGAGCAGTTCTTC.

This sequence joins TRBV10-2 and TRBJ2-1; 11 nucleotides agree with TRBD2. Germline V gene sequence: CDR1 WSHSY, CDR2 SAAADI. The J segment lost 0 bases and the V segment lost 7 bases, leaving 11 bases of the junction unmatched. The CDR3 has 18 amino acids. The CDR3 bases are TGCGCCAGCACGTCCCTAGCGGGGGGTCCGAGCTCCTACAATGAGCAGTTCTTC. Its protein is CASTSLAGGPSSYNEQFF.

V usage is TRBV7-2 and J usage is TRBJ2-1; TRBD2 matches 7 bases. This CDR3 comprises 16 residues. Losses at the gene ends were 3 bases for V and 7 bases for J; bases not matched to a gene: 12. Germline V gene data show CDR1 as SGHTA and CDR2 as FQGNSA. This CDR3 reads CASSFTLAPRGNEQFF. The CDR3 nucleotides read TGTGCCAGCAGCTTTACACTAGCGCCGCGGGGGAATGAGCAGTTCTTC.

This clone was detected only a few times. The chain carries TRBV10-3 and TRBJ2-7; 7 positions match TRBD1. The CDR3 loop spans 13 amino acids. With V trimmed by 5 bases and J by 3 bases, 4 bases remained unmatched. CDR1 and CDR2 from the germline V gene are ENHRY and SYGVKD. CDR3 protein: CAISNGQVYEQYF. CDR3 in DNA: TGTGCCATCAGTAACGGACAGGTCTACGAGCAGTACTTC.

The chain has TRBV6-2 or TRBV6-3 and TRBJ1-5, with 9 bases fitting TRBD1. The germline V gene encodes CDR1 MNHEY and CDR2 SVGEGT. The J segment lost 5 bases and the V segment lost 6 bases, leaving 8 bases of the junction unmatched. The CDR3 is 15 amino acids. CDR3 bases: TGTGCCAGCAGCGGGACCGGGACAGGGTATCAGCCCCAGCATTTT. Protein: CASSGTGTGYQPQHF.

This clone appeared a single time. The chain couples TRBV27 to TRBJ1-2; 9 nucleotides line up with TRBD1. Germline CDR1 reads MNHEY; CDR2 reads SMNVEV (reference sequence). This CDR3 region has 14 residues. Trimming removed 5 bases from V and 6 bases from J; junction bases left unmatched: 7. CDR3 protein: CASSPSGTGNGYTF. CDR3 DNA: TGTGCCAGCAGTCCAAGTGGGACAGGGAATGGCTACACCTTC.

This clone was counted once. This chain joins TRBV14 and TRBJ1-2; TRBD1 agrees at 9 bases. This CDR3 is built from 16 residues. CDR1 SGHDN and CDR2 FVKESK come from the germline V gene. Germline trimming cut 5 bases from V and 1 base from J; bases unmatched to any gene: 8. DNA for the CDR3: TGTGCCAGCAGCAAGGGACAGGGACCATTTAACTATGGCTACACCTTC. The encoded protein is CASSKGQGPFNYGYTF.

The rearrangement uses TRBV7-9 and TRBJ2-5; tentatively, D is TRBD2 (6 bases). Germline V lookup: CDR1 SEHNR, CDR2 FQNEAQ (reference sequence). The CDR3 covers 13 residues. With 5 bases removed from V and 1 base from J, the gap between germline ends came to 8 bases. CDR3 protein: CASSPGLQETQYF. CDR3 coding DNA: TGTGCCAGCAGCCCGGGACTCCAAGAGACCCAGTACTTC.

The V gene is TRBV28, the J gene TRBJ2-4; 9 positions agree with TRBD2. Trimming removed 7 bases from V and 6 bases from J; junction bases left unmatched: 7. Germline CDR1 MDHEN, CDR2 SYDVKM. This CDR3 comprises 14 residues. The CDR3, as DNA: TGTGCCAGCAAAGGCGGGGGGGACAGAAACATTCAGTACTTC. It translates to CASKGGGDRNIQYF.

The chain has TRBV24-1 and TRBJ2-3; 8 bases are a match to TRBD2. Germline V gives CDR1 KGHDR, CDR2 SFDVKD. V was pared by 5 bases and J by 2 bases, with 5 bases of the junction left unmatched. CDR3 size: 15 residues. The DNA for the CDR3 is TGTGCCACCAGTGGTAAGCGGGGGAACACAGATACGCAGTATTTT. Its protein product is CATSGKRGNTDTQYF.

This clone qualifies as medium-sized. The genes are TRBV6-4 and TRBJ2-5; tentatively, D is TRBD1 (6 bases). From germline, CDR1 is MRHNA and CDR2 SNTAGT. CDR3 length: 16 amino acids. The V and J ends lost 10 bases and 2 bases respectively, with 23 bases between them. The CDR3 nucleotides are TGTGCCAACCGGACAGACAAAAGGCGGTATCAAGAGACCCAGTACTTC. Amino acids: CANRTDKRRYQETQYF.

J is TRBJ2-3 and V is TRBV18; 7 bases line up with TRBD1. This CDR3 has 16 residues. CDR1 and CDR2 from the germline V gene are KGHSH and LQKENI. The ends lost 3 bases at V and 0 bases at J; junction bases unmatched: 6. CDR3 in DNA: TGTGCCAGCTCACCCCGGGACAGAACTAGCACAGATACGCAGTATTTT. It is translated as CASSPRDRTSTDTQYF.

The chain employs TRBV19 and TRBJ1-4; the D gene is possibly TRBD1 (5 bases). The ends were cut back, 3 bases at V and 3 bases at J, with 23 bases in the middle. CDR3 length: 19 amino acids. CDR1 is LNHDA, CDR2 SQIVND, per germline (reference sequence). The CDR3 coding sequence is TGTGCCAGTAGTATCCATTACCGGGACCCAGCGGGTTCTAATGAAAAACTGTTTTTT. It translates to CASSIHYRDPAGSNEKLFF. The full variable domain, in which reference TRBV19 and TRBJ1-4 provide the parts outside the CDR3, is DGGITQSPKYLFRKEGQNVTLSCEQNLNHDAMYWYRQDPGQGLRLIYYSQIVNDFQKGDIAEGYSVSREKKESFPLTVTSAQKNPTAFYLCASSIHYRDPAGSNEKLFFGSGTQLSVL.

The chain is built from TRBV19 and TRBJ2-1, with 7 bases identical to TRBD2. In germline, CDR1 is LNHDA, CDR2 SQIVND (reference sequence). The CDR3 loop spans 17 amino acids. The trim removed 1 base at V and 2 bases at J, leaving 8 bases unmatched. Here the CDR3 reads CASSIVSGPTTYNEQFF. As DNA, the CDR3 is TGTGCCAGTAGTATAGTTAGCGGGCCAACGACCTACAATGAGCAGTTCTTC.